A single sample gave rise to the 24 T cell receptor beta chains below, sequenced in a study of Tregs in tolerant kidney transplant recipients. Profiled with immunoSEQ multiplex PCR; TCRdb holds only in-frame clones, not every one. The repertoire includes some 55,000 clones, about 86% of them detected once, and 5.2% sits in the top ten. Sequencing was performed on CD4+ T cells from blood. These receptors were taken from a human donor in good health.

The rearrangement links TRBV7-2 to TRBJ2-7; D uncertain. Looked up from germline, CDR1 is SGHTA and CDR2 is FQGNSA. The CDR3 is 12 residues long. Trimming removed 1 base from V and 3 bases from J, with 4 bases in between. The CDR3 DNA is TGTGCCAGCAGCTTAGGGCGCTACGAGCAGTACTTC. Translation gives CASSLGRYEQYF.

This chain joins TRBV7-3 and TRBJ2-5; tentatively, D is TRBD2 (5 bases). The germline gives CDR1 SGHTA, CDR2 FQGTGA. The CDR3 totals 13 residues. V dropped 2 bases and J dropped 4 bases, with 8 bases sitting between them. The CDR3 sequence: CASSLGGGETQYF. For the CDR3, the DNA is TGTGCCAGCAGCTTAGGAGGAGGAGAGACCCAGTACTTC.

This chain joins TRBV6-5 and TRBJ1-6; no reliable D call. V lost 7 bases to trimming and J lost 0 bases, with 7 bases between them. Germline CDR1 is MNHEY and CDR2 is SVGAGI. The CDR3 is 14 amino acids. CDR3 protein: CASTQSSYNSPLHF. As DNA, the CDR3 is TGTGCCAGCACTCAGAGCTCCTATAATTCACCCCTCCACTTT.

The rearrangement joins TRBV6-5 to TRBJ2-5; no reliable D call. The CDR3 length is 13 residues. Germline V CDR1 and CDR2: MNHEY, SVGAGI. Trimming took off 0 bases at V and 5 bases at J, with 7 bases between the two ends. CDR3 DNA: TGTGCCAGCAGTTACTCGATAGGGGAGACCCAGTACTTC. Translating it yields CASSYSIGETQYF.

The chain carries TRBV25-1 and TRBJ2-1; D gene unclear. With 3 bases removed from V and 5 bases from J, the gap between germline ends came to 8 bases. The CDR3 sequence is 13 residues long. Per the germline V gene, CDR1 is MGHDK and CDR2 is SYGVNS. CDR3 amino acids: CASSDTAHNEQFF. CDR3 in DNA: TGTGCCAGCAGTGACACCGCCCACAATGAGCAGTTCTTC.

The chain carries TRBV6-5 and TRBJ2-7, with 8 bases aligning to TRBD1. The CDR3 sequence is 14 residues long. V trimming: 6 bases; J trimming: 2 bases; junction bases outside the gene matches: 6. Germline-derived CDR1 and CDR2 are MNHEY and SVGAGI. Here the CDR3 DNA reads TGTGCCAGCAGGTTGACAGGGGTCCCCTACGAGCAGTACTTC. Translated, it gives CASRLTGVPYEQYF.

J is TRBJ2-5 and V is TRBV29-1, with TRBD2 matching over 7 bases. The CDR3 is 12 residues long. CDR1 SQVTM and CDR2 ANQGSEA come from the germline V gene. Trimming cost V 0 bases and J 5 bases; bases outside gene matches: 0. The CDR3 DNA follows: TGCAGCGTTGAAGACGGGGGGGAGACCCAGTACTTC. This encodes CSVEDGGETQYF.

CDR3 coding DNA: TGTGCCTGGAGTGACAGGGTGTTTTCTGGAAACACCATATATTTT. Amino acids: CAWSDRVFSGNTIYF. V gene TRBV30 combines with J gene TRBJ1-3; a possible D gene is TRBD1 (6 bases). Germline values: CDR1 GTSNPN, CDR2 SVGIG (reference sequence). Trimming shortened V by 1 base and J by 1 base, and 11 bases separated the two germline ends. This CDR3 has 15 residues.

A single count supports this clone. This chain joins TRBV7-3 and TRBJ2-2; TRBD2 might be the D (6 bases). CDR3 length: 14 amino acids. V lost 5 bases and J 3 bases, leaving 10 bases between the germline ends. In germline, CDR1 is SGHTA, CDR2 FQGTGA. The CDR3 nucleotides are TGTGCCAGCAGCCCGGCGGGGTACACCGGGGAGCTGTTTTTT. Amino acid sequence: CASSPAGYTGELFF.

The CDR3 spells CSVEDPQVLGKLFF. For the CDR3, the DNA is TGCAGCGTTGAAGATCCACAGGTTCTCGGAAAACTGTTTTTT. This chain joins TRBV29-1 and TRBJ1-4, with D tentatively TRBD1 (5 bases). Trimming took 0 bases from V and 10 from J, leaving 15 bases between them. There are 14 residues in the CDR3. Germline values: CDR1 SQVTM, CDR2 ANQGSEA.

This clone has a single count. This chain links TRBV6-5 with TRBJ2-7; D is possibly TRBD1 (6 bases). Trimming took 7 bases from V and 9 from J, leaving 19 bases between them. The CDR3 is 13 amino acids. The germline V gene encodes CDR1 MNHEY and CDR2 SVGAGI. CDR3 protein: CASTDRGGRPQYF. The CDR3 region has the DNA TGTGCCAGCACGGACAGAGGTGGAAGGCCGCAGTACTTC.

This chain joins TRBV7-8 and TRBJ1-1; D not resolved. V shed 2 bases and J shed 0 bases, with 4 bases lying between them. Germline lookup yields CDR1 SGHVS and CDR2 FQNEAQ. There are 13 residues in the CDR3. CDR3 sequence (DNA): TGTGCCAGCAGCTTACTCATGAACACTGAAGCTTTCTTT. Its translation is CASSLLMNTEAFF.

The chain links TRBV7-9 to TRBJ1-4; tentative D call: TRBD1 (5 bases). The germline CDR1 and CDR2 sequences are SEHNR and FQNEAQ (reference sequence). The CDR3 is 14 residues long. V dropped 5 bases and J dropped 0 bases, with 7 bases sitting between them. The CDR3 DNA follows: TGTGCCAGCAGCCAGGGTGCAACTAATGAAAAACTGTTTTTT. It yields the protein CASSQGATNEKLFF.

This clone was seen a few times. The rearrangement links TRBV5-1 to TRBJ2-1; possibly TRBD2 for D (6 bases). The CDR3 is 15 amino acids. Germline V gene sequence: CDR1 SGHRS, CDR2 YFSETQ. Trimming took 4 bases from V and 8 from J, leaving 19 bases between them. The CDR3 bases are TGCGCCAGCAGCCCGGGACTCCGAGGGCAACATGAGCAGTTCTTC. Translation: CASSPGLRGQHEQFF.

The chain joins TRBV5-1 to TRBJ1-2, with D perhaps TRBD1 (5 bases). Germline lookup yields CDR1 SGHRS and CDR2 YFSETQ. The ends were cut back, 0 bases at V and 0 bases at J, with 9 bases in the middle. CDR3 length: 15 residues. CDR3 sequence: CASSLEGRSNYGYTF. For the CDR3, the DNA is TGCGCCAGCAGCTTGGAGGGGCGATCTAACTATGGCTACACCTTC. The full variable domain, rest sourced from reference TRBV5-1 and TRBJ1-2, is KAGVTQTPRYLIKTRGQQVTLSCSPISGHRSVSWYQQTPGQGLQFLFEYFSETQRNKGNFPGRFSGRQFSNSRSEMNVSTLELGDSALYLCASSLEGRSNYGYTFGSGTRLTVV.

This chain's CDR3 is CSVFETASTGYTF. The CDR3 nucleotides read TGCAGCGTTTTTGAGACAGCTTCTACAGGCTACACCTTC. The rearrangement links TRBV29-1 to TRBJ1-2; TRBD1 might be the D (5 bases). The CDR3 is 13 amino acids. Germline CDR1 SQVTM, CDR2 ANQGSEA. V dropped 5 bases and J dropped 8 bases, with 18 bases sitting between them.

CDR3 sequence: CASSPIARGGAGEQFF. CDR3 coding DNA: TGTGCCAGCAGCCCGATTGCCCGCGGGGGGGCCGGTGAGCAGTTCTTC. This chain uses TRBV11-2 with TRBJ2-1; the match to TRBD2 covers 9 bases. The CDR3 contains 16 residues. Trimming cost V 5 bases and J 9 bases; bases outside gene matches: 14. Germline V gives CDR1 SGHAT, CDR2 FQNNGV.

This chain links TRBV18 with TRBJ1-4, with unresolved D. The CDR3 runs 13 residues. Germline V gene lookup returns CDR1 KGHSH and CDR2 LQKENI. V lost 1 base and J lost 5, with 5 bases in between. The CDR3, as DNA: TGTGCCAGCTCACCACTGAAGAATGAAAAACTGTTTTTT. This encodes CASSPLKNEKLFF.

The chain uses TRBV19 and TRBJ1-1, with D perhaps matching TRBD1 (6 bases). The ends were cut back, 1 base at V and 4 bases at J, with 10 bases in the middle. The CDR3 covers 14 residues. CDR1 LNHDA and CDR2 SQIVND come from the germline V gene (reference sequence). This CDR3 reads CASSIGGRFTEAFF. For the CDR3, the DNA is TGTGCCAGTAGTATAGGGGGGCGGTTCACTGAAGCTTTCTTT.

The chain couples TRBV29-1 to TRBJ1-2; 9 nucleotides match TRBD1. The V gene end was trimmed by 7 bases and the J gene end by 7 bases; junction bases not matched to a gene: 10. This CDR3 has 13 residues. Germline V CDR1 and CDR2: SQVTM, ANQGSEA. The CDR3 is CSAGTQGALGYTF. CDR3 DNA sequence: TGCAGCGCCGGGACACAGGGGGCGCTTGGCTACACCTTC.

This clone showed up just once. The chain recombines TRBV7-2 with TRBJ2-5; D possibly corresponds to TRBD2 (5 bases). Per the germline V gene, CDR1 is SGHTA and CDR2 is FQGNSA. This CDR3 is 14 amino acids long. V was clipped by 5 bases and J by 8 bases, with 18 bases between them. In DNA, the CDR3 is TGTGCCAGCAGCCCGGACTTGTTTCAAGGAACCCAGTACTTC. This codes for CASSPDLFQGTQYF.

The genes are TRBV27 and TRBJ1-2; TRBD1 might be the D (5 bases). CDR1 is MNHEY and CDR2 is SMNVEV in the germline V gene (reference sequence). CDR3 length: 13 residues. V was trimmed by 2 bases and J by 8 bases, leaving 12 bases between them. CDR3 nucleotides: TGTGCCAGCAGTTTAAGGCCCCAGGGAGGCTACACCTTC. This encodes CASSLRPQGGYTF.

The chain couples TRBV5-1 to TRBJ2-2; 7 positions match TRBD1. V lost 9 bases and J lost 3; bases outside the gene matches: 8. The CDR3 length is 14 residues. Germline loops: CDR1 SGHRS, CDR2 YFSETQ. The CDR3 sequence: CATRITGDTGELFF. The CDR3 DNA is TGCGCCACCAGGATCACAGGGGACACCGGGGAGCTGTTTTTT.

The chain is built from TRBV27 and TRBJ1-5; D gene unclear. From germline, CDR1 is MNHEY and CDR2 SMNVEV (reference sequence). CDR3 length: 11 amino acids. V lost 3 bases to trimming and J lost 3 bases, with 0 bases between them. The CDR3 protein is CASSFNQPQHF. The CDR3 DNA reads TGTGCCAGCAGTTTCAATCAGCCCCAGCATTTT.